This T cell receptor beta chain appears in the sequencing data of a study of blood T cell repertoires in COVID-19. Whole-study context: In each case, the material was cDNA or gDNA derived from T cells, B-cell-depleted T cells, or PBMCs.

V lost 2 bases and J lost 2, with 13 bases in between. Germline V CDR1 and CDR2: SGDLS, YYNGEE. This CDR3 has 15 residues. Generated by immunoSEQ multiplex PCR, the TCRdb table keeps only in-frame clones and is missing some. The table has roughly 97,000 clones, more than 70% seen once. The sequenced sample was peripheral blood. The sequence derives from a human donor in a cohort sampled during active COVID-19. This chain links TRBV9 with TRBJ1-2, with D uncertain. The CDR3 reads CASSVYAGPNYGYTF. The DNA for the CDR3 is TGTGCCAGCAGCGTTTATGCAGGCCCGAACTATGGCTACACCTTC.